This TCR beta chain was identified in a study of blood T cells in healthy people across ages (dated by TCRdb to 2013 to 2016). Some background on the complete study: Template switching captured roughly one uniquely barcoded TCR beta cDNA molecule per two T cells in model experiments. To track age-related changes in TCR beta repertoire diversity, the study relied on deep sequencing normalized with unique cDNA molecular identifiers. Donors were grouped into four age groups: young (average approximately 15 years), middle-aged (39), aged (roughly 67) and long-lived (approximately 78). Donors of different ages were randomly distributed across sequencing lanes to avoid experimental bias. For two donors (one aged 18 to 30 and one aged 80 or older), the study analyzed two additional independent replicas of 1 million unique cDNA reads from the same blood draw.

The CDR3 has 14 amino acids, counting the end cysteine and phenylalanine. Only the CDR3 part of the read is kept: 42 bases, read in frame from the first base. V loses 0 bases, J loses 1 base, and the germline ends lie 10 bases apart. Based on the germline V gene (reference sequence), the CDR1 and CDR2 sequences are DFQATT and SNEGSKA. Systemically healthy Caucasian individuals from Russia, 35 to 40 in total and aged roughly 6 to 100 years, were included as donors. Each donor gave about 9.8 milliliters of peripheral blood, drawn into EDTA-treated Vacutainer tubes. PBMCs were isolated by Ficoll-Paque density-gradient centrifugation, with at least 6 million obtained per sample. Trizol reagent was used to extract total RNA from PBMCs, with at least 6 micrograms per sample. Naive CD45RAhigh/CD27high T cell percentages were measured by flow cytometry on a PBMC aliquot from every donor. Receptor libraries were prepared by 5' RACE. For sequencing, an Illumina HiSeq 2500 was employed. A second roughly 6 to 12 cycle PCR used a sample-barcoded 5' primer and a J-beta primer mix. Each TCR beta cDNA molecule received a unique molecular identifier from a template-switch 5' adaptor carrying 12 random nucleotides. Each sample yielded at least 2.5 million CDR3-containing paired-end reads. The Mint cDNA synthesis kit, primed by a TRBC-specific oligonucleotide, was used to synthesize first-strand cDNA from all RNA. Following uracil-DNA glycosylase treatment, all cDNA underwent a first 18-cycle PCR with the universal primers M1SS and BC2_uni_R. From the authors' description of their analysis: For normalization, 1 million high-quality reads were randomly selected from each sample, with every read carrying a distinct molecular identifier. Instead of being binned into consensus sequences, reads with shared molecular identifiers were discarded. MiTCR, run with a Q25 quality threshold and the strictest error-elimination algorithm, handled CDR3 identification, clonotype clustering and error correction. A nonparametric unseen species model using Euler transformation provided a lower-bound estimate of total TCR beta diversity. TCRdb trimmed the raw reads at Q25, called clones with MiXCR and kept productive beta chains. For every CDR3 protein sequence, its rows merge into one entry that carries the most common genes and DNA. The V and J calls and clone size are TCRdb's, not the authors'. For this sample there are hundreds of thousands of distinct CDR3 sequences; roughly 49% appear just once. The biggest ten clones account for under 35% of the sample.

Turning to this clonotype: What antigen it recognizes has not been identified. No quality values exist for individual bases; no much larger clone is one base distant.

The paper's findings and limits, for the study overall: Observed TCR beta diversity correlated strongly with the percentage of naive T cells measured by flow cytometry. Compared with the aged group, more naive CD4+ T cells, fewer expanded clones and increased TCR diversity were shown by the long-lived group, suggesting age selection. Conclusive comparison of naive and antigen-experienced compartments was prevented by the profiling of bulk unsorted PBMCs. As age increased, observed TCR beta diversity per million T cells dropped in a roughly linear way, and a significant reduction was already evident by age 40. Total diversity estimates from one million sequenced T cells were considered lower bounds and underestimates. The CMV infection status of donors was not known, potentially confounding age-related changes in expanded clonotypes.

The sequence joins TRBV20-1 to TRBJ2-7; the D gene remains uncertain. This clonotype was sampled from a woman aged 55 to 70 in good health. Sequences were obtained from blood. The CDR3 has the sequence CSARDAERSYEQYF. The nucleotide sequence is TGCAGTGCTAGAGATGCCGAGAGATCCTACGAGCAGTACTTC.